This T cell receptor (beta chain) was recorded in a study of blood T cell repertoires in COVID-19. This CDR3 spans 15 amino acids. The germline V gene encodes CDR1 MNHEY and CDR2 SVGAGI. The V gene end was trimmed by 6 bases and the J gene end by 11 bases; junction bases not matched to a gene: 14. The repertoire was sequenced with immunoSEQ multiplex PCR; TCRdb's copy has only in-frame clones and lacks some. The table shows hundreds of thousands of clones, with roughly 88% occurring only once. The source is a woman aged 25 to 39 who had recovered from COVID-19. J is TRBJ1-5 and V is TRBV6-5, with TRBD1 identical over 9 bases. The material sequenced was PBMCs or T cells enriched from blood (not recorded which). In nucleotides, the CDR3 is TGTGCCAGCAGGCCGGGACAGGGTACCCTTACGGCCCAGCATTTT. This gives the protein CASRPGQGTLTAQHF.